This T cell receptor beta chain was recovered during a study of blood T cell repertoires in COVID-19. Study-wide context: There were acute and convalescent COVID-19 samples, and they came from the United States, Italy and Spain. T cells, B-cell-depleted T cells, or PBMCs supplied cDNA or gDNA.

This CDR3 region has 14 residues. CDR1 and CDR2 (germline): SQVTM, ANQGSEA. V lost 7 bases, J lost 0 bases, and 5 bases stayed unmatched. Under the authors' procedure: Counts of nucleated cells, estimated from reference gene primer amplification, were obtained. The table came from immunoSEQ multiplex PCR; TCRdb's copy has only in-frame clones and leaves some out. That table is the source of V, J and clone size, and D and trimming were worked out from the DNA. Among 65,000 to 75,000 clones listed, about 81% were seen once. The rearrangement joins TRBV29-1 to TRBJ1-1; 10 positions match TRBD1. What was sequenced was peripheral blood. The source of this sequence is a man aged 80 or over with acute or convalescent COVID-19. CDR3 loop: CSAPTGGLNTEAFF. In DNA, the CDR3 is TGCAGCGCACCGACAGGGGGCCTGAACACTGAAGCTTTCTTT.